One sample yielded the 31 T cell receptor beta chains listed below, sequenced in a study of blood T cell repertoires in COVID-19. The table came from immunoSEQ multiplex PCR; TCRdb's copy has only in-frame clones and leaves some out. The data contain a few hundred thousand clones, approximately 88% of them singletons. The specimen sequenced was peripheral blood. Receptors were obtained from a woman under 40 with COVID-19, enrolled during active disease.

The rearrangement links TRBV18 to TRBJ2-3; no firm D call. CDR1 is KGHSH, CDR2 LQKENI, per germline. V gave up 3 bases and J gave up 1 base, with 11 bases separating them. The CDR3 loop spans 15 amino acids. This CDR3 reads CASSPRSPGTDTQYF. The CDR3 DNA reads as TGTGCCAGCTCACCTCGTAGTCCTGGCACAGATACGCAGTATTTT. Variable domain in full (rest from reference TRBV18 and TRBJ2-3): NAGVMQNPRHLVRRRGQEARLRCSPMKGHSHVYWYRQLPEEGLKFMVYLQKENIIDESGMPKERFSAEFPKEGPSILRIQQVVRGDSAAYFCASSPRSPGTDTQYFGPGTRLTVL.

This clone was detected once. This chain uses TRBV6-2 or TRBV6-3 with TRBJ2-5; TRBD2 might be the D (6 bases). Germline-derived CDR1 and CDR2 are MNHEY and SVGEGT. V lost 6 bases and J lost 5, with 22 bases in between. This CDR3 contains 16 residues. The CDR3 DNA reads as TGTGCCAGCAGCGACCTACCCGGCCGCGGGGCGGAGACCCAGTACTTC. Encoded protein: CASSDLPGRGAETQYF.

This clone appeared a single time. The chain joins TRBV7-8 to TRBJ2-5; 10 bases match TRBD2. The V and J ends lost 5 bases and 0 bases, in that order; junction bases with no gene match: 6. This CDR3 comprises 16 residues. Looked up from germline, CDR1 is SGHVS and CDR2 is FQNEAQ. In DNA form, the CDR3 reads TGTGCCAGCAGCCAGACGGGGACTAGCGACCAAGAGACCCAGTACTTC. Translation gives CASSQTGTSDQETQYF.

The chain is built from TRBV6-2 or TRBV6-3 and TRBJ2-2; 9 bases line up with TRBD2. Germline trimming cut 2 bases from V and 6 bases from J; bases unmatched to any gene: 4. Germline V gene sequence: CDR1 MNHEY, CDR2 SVGEGT. CDR3 length equals 15 residues. The CDR3 spells CASSYRRGGPGELFF. CDR3 sequence (DNA): TGTGCCAGCAGTTACCGGCGGGGGGGCCCCGGGGAGCTGTTTTTT.

The CDR3 DNA is TGTGCCAGCAGCTGGACTGAGGGGGCCGGTGCGGCGCAGTATTTT. Translation: CASSWTEGAGAAQYF. The V and J genes are TRBV7-9 and TRBJ2-3; TRBD1 matches at 7 bases. The length of the CDR3 is 15 residues. Germline loops: CDR1 SEHNR, CDR2 FQNEAQ (reference sequence). Trimming cost V 4 bases and J 10 bases; bases outside gene matches: 14.

This chain connects TRBV5-1 to TRBJ2-1; 8 nucleotides line up with TRBD1. This CDR3 comprises 15 residues. Germline assignment: CDR1 SGHRS and CDR2 YFSETQ. Trimming removed 2 bases from V and 3 bases from J; junction bases left unmatched: 4. The CDR3 coding sequence is TGCGCCAGCAGCTTAAGGACAGGGATCTACAATGAGCAGTTCTTC. This gives the protein CASSLRTGIYNEQFF.

Turning to this clone: Other DNA variants within this sample encode the same CDR3. This chain links TRBV15 with TRBJ1-4, with a tentative D call TRBD1 (5 bases). Trimming shortened V by 0 bases and J by 2 bases, and 7 bases separated the two germline ends. Germline CDR1 is LNHNV and CDR2 is YYDKDF (reference sequence). The CDR3 consists of 15 residues. For the CDR3, the DNA is TGTGCCACCAGCAGAGACGGGGGGACTAATGAAAAACTGTTTTTT. Residues: CATSRDGGTNEKLFF.

The J gene is TRBJ1-1, the V gene TRBV7-9, with 10 bases lining up with TRBD1. Germline-derived CDR1 and CDR2 are SEHNR and FQNEAQ (reference sequence). J lost 5 bases, V lost 5 bases, and 8 bases had no gene match. The CDR3 runs 15 residues. The DNA of the CDR3 is TGTGCCAGCAGCGCCGGACAGGGGGGATTAACTGAAGCTTTCTTT. Its protein product is CASSAGQGGLTEAFF.

The chain joins TRBV6-2 or TRBV6-3 to TRBJ1-2, with D tentatively TRBD1 (6 bases). V lost 2 bases, J lost 4 bases, and 8 bases lay in between. This CDR3 is 13 amino acids long. From germline, CDR1 is MNHEY and CDR2 SVGEGT. The CDR3 nucleotides read TGTGCCAGCAGTTACCTGGGGGCCTATGGCTACACCTTC. As protein: CASSYLGAYGYTF.

This rearrangement joins TRBV5-4 to TRBJ1-3, with D perhaps TRBD1 (5 bases). Germline values: CDR1 SGHNT, CDR2 YYREEE (reference sequence). V was clipped by 0 bases and J by 8 bases, with 12 bases between them. The CDR3 spans 14 residues. CDR3 in amino acids: CASSLGGLGDTIYF. DNA of the CDR3: TGTGCCAGCAGCTTGGGGGGCCTGGGCGACACCATATATTTT.

CDR3 amino acids: CASSSRGTRETQYF. The DNA for the CDR3 is TGTGCCAGCAGCTCTAGGGGCACTCGGGAGACCCAGTACTTC. The chain is built from TRBV11-2 and TRBJ2-5, with a weak D call TRBD1 (5 bases). The CDR3 contains 14 residues. V was clipped by 4 bases and J by 5 bases, with 14 bases between them. Germline-derived CDR1 and CDR2 are SGHAT and FQNNGV.

The chain links TRBV6-2 or TRBV6-3 to TRBJ1-5, with D tentatively TRBD1 (6 bases). The CDR3 is 14 residues long. V dropped 3 bases and J dropped 4 bases, with 10 bases sitting between them. Germline V gene lookup returns CDR1 MNHEY and CDR2 SVGEGT. CDR3 sequence: CASSYGQLNQPQHF. The CDR3 DNA sequence: TGTGCCAGCAGTTATGGACAGCTAAATCAGCCCCAGCATTTT.

The V gene is TRBV14, the J gene TRBJ2-1; TRBD1 matches at 9 bases. This CDR3 has 16 residues. CDR1 is SGHDN, CDR2 FVKESK, per germline. J was trimmed by 0 bases and V by 4 bases; bases with no gene match: 4. CDR3 loop: CASSPGTGLSYNEQFF. CDR3 DNA: TGTGCCAGCAGCCCGGGGACAGGGCTCTCCTACAATGAGCAGTTCTTC.

The rearrangement joins TRBV5-1 to TRBJ2-5, with a possible D match to TRBD2 (5 bases). The CDR3 covers 15 residues. Between the trimmed V and J ends, which lost 1 base and 1 base, there was a span of 11 bases. The V gene's germline CDR1 is SGHRS and CDR2 YFSETQ. CDR3 DNA: TGCGCCAGCAGCTTGCGGGGTACGTTCCAAGAGACCCAGTACTTC. This encodes CASSLRGTFQETQYF.

This chain joins TRBV19 and TRBJ1-1; 8 bases fit TRBD1. Per germline, CDR1 LNHDA and CDR2 SQIVND (reference sequence). The CDR3 runs to 15 residues. Trimming at V came to 4 bases and at J to 5 bases, leaving 9 bases not matched to a gene. The CDR3 bases are TGTGCCAGTAGTAACCCAGGGGGCTTCGTAACTGAAGCTTTCTTT. Encoded protein: CASSNPGGFVTEAFF.

This clone was detected once. V usage is TRBV20-1 and J usage is TRBJ2-3; perhaps TRBD2 as D (6 bases). Trimming cost V 4 bases and J 4 bases, with 6 bases left between them. Germline V lookup: CDR1 DFQATT, CDR2 SNEGSKA (reference sequence). The CDR3 is made up of 11 amino acids. CDR3 in amino acids: CSATSADTQYF. The DNA of the CDR3 is TGCAGTGCTACTAGCGCAGATACGCAGTATTTT.

This chain uses TRBV11-2 with TRBJ1-2; 9 nucleotides match TRBD1. Losses at the gene ends were 6 bases for V and 4 bases for J; bases not matched to a gene: 6. There are 14 residues in the CDR3. Germline CDR1 and CDR2: SGHAT and FQNNGV. CDR3 region: CASSGQGPGYGYTF. The CDR3 DNA is TGTGCCAGCAGTGGACAGGGGCCGGGCTATGGCTACACCTTC.

The CDR3 DNA reads TGTGCCAGCTCACCAGAAAGCGGGAGCAAAGAGCAGTACGTC. It is translated as CASSPESGSKEQYV. The rearrangement joins TRBV18 to TRBJ2-7, with TRBD2 matching 8 bases. Trimming cost V 2 bases and J 7 bases; bases outside gene matches: 7. Germline V gene lookup returns CDR1 KGHSH and CDR2 LQKENI. The CDR3 consists of 14 residues.

The rearrangement links TRBV5-5 to TRBJ2-7, with a tentative D call TRBD2 (7 bases). Germline CDR1 SGHKS, CDR2 YYEKEE (reference sequence). The CDR3 is made up of 14 amino acids. The V end was cut by 4 bases, the J end by 2 bases, with 13 bases between. CDR3 sequence reads: CASSPEGGAYEQYV. Here the CDR3 DNA reads TGTGCCAGCAGCCCGGAGGGGGGGGCCTACGAGCAGTACGTC.

V usage is TRBV6-2 or TRBV6-3 and J usage is TRBJ1-1; D might be TRBD1 (5 bases). Germline V lookup: CDR1 MNHEY, CDR2 SVGEGT. This CDR3 has 13 amino acids. V lost 2 bases to trimming and J lost 7 bases, with 11 bases between them. The CDR3 region is CASSYGRGGEAFF. The CDR3 DNA reads as TGTGCCAGCAGTTACGGGAGGGGTGGTGAAGCTTTCTTT.

CDR3 coding DNA: TGTGCCAGCAGTATAGCGGAACCCTCCTACAATGAGCAGTTCTTC. Translation gives CASSIAEPSYNEQFF. This rearrangement joins TRBV6-5 to TRBJ2-1; D is possibly TRBD2 (6 bases). V lost 5 bases to trimming and J lost 0 bases, with 11 bases between them. Looked up from germline, CDR1 is MNHEY and CDR2 is SVGAGI. The CDR3 consists of 15 residues.

The chain employs TRBV29-1 and TRBJ2-1; 7 nucleotides match TRBD1. The germline V gene has CDR1 SQVTM and CDR2 ANQGSEA. The V and J ends lost 6 bases and 6 bases, in that order; junction bases with no gene match: 2. The CDR3 consists of 11 residues. The CDR3 spells CSVRQGNEQFF. CDR3 nucleotides: TGCAGCGTACGACAGGGCAATGAGCAGTTCTTC.

The chain carries TRBV15 and TRBJ2-7, with 14 bases fitting TRBD2. The CDR3 is 18 amino acids. Germline V gene lookup returns CDR1 LNHNV and CDR2 YYDKDF (reference sequence). Trimming cost V 5 bases and J 3 bases; bases outside gene matches: 12. The CDR3 DNA is TGTGCCACCAGCGGGAAGACTAGCGGGGGGGCCCGATACTACGAGCAGTACTTC. Translated, it gives CATSGKTSGGARYYEQYF.

J is TRBJ2-7 and V is TRBV25-1; possible D gene TRBD2, 6 bases. The germline V gene has CDR1 MGHDK and CDR2 SYGVNS. There are 15 residues in the CDR3. The ends were cut back, 0 bases at V and 2 bases at J, with 11 bases in the middle. The chain's CDR3 is CASSEYSGAAYEQYF. In DNA form, the CDR3 reads TGTGCCAGCAGTGAATATTCGGGAGCGGCCTACGAGCAGTACTTC.

Of note for this clone: Within the sample, other DNA sequences also encode this same CDR3. This chain joins TRBV5-1 and TRBJ2-7, with D perhaps TRBD1 (6 bases). The CDR3 sequence is 12 residues long. The germline V gene has CDR1 SGHRS and CDR2 YFSETQ. V lost 1 base and J lost 4, with 6 bases in between. The CDR3 region is CASSLTGYEQYF. In DNA, the CDR3 is TGCGCCAGCAGCTTGACAGGGTACGAGCAGTACTTC.

This chain joins TRBV10-1 and TRBJ2-5, with 10 nucleotides matching TRBD1. V lost 6 bases and J lost 2; bases outside the gene matches: 6. The CDR3 is 15 amino acids. Germline-derived CDR1 and CDR2 are WNHNN and SYGVQD (reference sequence). Written as DNA, the CDR3 is TGCGCCAGCAGGGCCGGGACAGGGGTTCAAGAGACCCAGTACTTC. Translated: CASRAGTGVQETQYF.

This clone has just one count. The chain couples TRBV30 to TRBJ2-5, with 10 nucleotides matching TRBD2. Germline V gene lookup returns CDR1 GTSNPN and CDR2 SVGIG (reference sequence). The CDR3 loop spans 12 amino acids. With V trimmed by 4 bases and J by 5 bases, 1 base remained unmatched. The CDR3 region is CAWKLAGETQYF. The CDR3 nucleotides read TGTGCCTGGAAACTAGCGGGGGAGACCCAGTACTTC.

The rearrangement uses TRBV5-1 and TRBJ2-3; D is perhaps TRBD1 (6 bases). Germline lookup yields CDR1 SGHRS and CDR2 YFSETQ. V was trimmed by 0 bases and J by 0 bases, leaving 23 bases between them. The CDR3 runs to 20 residues. CDR3 DNA: TGCGCCAGCAGCTTGGTTGGGGACATCTTCTTTCGGAGGAGCACAGATACGCAGTATTTT. It yields the protein CASSLVGDIFFRRSTDTQYF.

This chain connects TRBV7-8 to TRBJ1-2; TRBD1 matches 9 bases. The CDR3 is made up of 15 amino acids. V shed 2 bases, J shed 4 bases, and the junction held 5 bases outside the gene matches. Germline V gives CDR1 SGHVS, CDR2 FQNEAQ. CDR3 protein: CASSLYRGRAYGYTF. CDR3 nucleotide sequence: TGTGCCAGCAGCTTATACAGGGGGCGCGCCTATGGCTACACCTTC.

The V call is TRBV3-1 (or the pseudogene TRBV3-2), the J call TRBJ2-1; 12 bases line up with TRBD2. This CDR3 is built from 16 residues. Germline V CDR1 and CDR2: LGHDT, YNNKEL (reference sequence). Trimming removed 1 base from V and 9 bases from J; junction bases left unmatched: 7. The CDR3 reads CASSQALAGGTGEQFF. The CDR3 DNA is TGTGCCAGCAGCCAAGCGCTAGCGGGGGGGACCGGTGAGCAGTTCTTC.

The J gene is TRBJ1-1, the V gene TRBV7-2; D remains ambiguous. Per germline, CDR1 SGHTA and CDR2 FQGNSA. Trimming left V 6 bases short and J 0 bases short, with 20 bases between. This CDR3 region has 17 residues. The CDR3 DNA sequence: TGTGCCAGCAGTCGGGCCACAGCGGGAAGTGTGAACACTGAAGCTTTCTTT. It is translated as CASSRATAGSVNTEAFF. The full variable domain, its missing parts supplied by reference TRBV7-2 and TRBJ1-1, is GAGVSQSPSNKVTEKGKDVELRCDPISGHTALYWYRQSLGQGLEFLIYFQGNSAPDKSGLPSDRFSAERTGGSVSTLTIQRTQQEDSAVYLCASSRATAGSVNTEAFFGQGTRLTVV.